This T cell receptor beta chain was documented in a study of blood T cell repertoires in COVID-19 (dated by TCRdb to the early 2020s). A note on the overall study: Recovered participants in ImmuneRACE Cohort 3 were defined by two consecutive negative NP/OP PCR tests, clearance by a healthcare professional, or resolution of symptoms. The samples were drawn from the first 160 participants of the ongoing ImmuneRACE study and from over 950 subjects provided by 6 global collaborators. The dataset comprised deeply sampled blood TCRbeta repertoires from subjects exposed to, actively infected with, or recovered from COVID-19. HLA class I and class II types, where available, came from metadata supplied by the sample provider rather than from assay-based typing. Samples covering the acute and convalescent phases of COVID-19 were provided by collaborators in the United States, Italy and Spain. Sample metadata almost always included a de-identified subject ID, COVID-19 status, age in years and sex. The prospective study material was composed of cDNA or gDNA derived from T cells, B-cell-depleted T cells, or PBMCs. A freely available public database, intended as a resource for researchers studying the immune response to SARS-CoV-2, is where the repertoires were released. The study at large found these results: The quantity of clinical and demographic metadata differed by source and by participant and was supplied without curation.

In this sample, this clone turned up once. Its cognate antigen has yet to be identified. Base qualities were left out, and no much larger clone turns up one base away. The immunoSEQ Assay, a bias-controlled multiplex PCR, was used to amplify TCRbeta CDR3 regions from genomic DNA. Processing in the source paper ran as follows. The number of nucleated cells in each sample was estimated from the amplification of reference gene primers within the assay. Sequence reads were collapsed and filtered to measure the absolute abundance of every unique TCRbeta CDR3 rearrangement. For each sample, productive Simpson clonality was calculated by taking the square root of Simpson's diversity index across productive rearrangements. TCRdb retrieved this table from immuneACCESS and kept in-frame rearrangements only. Not all clones are present; in checked studies, unresolved V genes account for under half, and no reason is known for the remainder. From that table come the V and J calls and clone size; the DNA was used to work out D and trimming. In all, the sample holds roughly 150,000 clones, and 65% to 80% of those were seen once. The ten largest clones capture roughly 20% of the sample.

Enrolling through a virtual design, the prospective study's participants ranged in age from about 18 to 100 years and lived across 20 to 30 United States geographic areas. To assign participants to cohorts, the prospective study relied on clinical history that participants themselves reported in a screening survey and a study questionnaire. In the prospective study, mobile phlebotomists collected whole blood, serum and a nasopharyngeal or oropharyngeal swab from each participant. Additional blood draws and questionnaires over an approximately 2-month period could optionally be provided by prospective study participants. Before DNA extraction, blood samples from the prospective study were shipped at room temperature or frozen. Sequencing was done on a sample of PBMCs or T cells enriched from blood (not recorded which). This clonotype was obtained from a woman aged 70-85 years in a cohort exposed to, infected with or recovered from COVID-19 (not recorded which).

In nucleotides, the sequence is TGTGCCAGCAGCTTGTCCCACCCATGGGCCTCTGGGGCCAACGTCCTGACTTTC. Protein translation: CASSLSHPWASGANVLTF. The chain is assembled from TRBV5-5 and TRBJ2-6; no confident D gene assignment can be made. Taken from the germline V gene (reference sequence), the CDR1 and CDR2 loops are SGHKS and YYEKEE. Trimming takes 1 base from V and 0 bases from J, and the germline ends sit 14 bases apart. Measured from the cysteine to the phenylalanine, the CDR3 is 18 residues long. CDR3 DNA only is kept here, 54 bases in frame from base 1.